The next 12 T cell receptor beta chains were all read from a single sample in a study of blood T cells in healthy people across ages. For the second PCR, which ran for about 6 to 11 cycles, a sample-barcoded 5' primer and a J-beta primer mix were used. Using its own MiXCR run on the 5' RACE reads, TCRdb lists one record per CDR3 protein. Found here are more than 1.4 million distinct CDR3 sequences, roughly 45% of them singletons; the top ten hold 7% to 9%. Sequencing was done on a sample of blood. The receptors were gathered from a woman under 30 in good health.

The V call is TRBV27, the J call TRBJ1-6; perhaps TRBD1 as D (6 bases). Trimming cost V 5 bases and J 0 bases, with 17 bases left between them. The CDR3 spans 18 residues. Looked up from germline, CDR1 is MNHEY and CDR2 is SMNVEV (reference sequence). CDR3 region: CASSTTGTQSSYNSPLHF. DNA for the CDR3: TGTGCCAGCAGTACGACCGGGACACAAAGCTCCTATAATTCACCCCTCCACTTT.

The CDR3 loop is CSVRGGVVTGELFF. For the CDR3, the DNA is TGCAGCGTCAGAGGGGGGGTAGTCACCGGGGAGCTGTTTTTT. This chain links TRBV29-1 with TRBJ2-2; perhaps TRBD2 as D (7 bases). With 6 bases removed from V and 4 bases from J, the gap between germline ends came to 15 bases. Germline lookup yields CDR1 SQVTM and CDR2 ANQGSEA. This CDR3 has 14 residues.

This clonotype occurred a few times. This chain uses TRBV10-3 with TRBJ2-1; 7 nucleotides line up with TRBD1. V was clipped by 2 bases and J by 4 bases; unmatched bases: 5. This CDR3 has 15 amino acids. Germline CDR1 reads ENHRY; CDR2 reads SYGVKD. The DNA of the CDR3 is TGTGCCATCAGTGAGGGGACAGTAGTTTACAATGAGCAGTTCTTC. Translating it yields CAISEGTVVYNEQFF.

The chain links TRBV5-1 to TRBJ2-1; the D gene is possibly TRBD2 (6 bases). The CDR3 covers 16 residues. Germline V lookup: CDR1 SGHRS, CDR2 YFSETQ. The V gene lost 4 bases and the J gene lost 6 bases, with 20 bases spanning the gap. CDR3 DNA: TGCGCCAGCAGCAGTACCGGGACTCTTGCTGGCAATGAGCAGTTCTTC. It encodes CASSSTGTLAGNEQFF.

This clonotype came up a few times. The rearrangement joins TRBV18 to TRBJ1-4; D ambiguous. V was shortened by 3 bases and J by 4 bases, with 12 bases between the two germline ends. Germline CDR1 reads KGHSH; CDR2 reads LQKENI. The CDR3 is made up of 15 amino acids. In DNA, the CDR3 is TGTGCCAGCTCACCGATGACGGTTGATAATGAAAAACTGTTTTTT. The encoded protein is CASSPMTVDNEKLFF.

This sequence joins TRBV12-3 or TRBV12-4 and TRBJ2-5; the D is unclear. CDR3 length equals 15 residues. Trimming removed 7 bases from V and 5 bases from J, with 20 bases in between. CDR3: CASTNLGRAGETQYF. The CDR3 DNA follows: TGTGCCAGCACCAATTTGGGTAGGGCCGGTGAGACCCAGTACTTC.

This clonotype was seen a few times. This sequence joins TRBV12-3 or TRBV12-4 and TRBJ1-1; D gene uncertain. V lost 6 bases to trimming and J lost 1 base, with 12 bases between them. This CDR3 spans 14 amino acids. The CDR3 DNA reads TGTGCCAGCAGCCCCTTTCGTGAGAACACTGAAGCTTTCTTT. Its translation is CASSPFRENTEAFF.

This clonotype was detected only once. The chain couples TRBV5-4 to TRBJ2-1, with D perhaps assigned TRBD1 or TRBD2 (5 bases each). Trimming took 4 bases from V and 8 from J, leaving 16 bases between them. The CDR3 sequence is 14 residues long. The V gene's germline CDR1 is SGHNT and CDR2 YYREEE (reference sequence). For the CDR3, the DNA is TGTGCCAGCAGCCCCGGGACGTTGAACGATGAGCAGTTCTTC. Translated, it gives CASSPGTLNDEQFF.

The chain is built from TRBV27 and TRBJ2-7; a weak D match, TRBD2 (6 bases). This CDR3 is built from 12 residues. V lost 6 bases and J lost 2, with 8 bases in between. Germline V gene lookup returns CDR1 MNHEY and CDR2 SMNVEV (reference sequence). The CDR3 here is CASRASAYEQYF. CDR3 sequence (DNA): TGTGCCAGCAGGGCTAGCGCCTACGAGCAGTACTTC.

This clonotype showed up just a few times. This sequence joins TRBV7-9 and TRBJ1-6, with D tentatively TRBD1 (6 bases). The CDR3 is made up of 14 amino acids. Germline values: CDR1 SEHNR, CDR2 FQNEAQ (reference sequence). Trimming left V 6 bases short and J 3 bases short, with 9 bases between. The DNA for the CDR3 is TGTGCCAGCAGTACAGGGCTCTATAATTCACCCCTCCACTTT. It translates to CASSTGLYNSPLHF.

This clonotype appeared a few times. The chain is built from TRBV6-1 and TRBJ1-5; D call uncertain. Trimming pared 10 bases from V and 1 base from J, leaving 8 bases between. The CDR3 is 12 amino acids. Looked up from germline, CDR1 is MNHNS and CDR2 is SASEGT. CDR3 bases: TGTGCCACCTACGGGAGCAATCAGCCCCAGCATTTT. Amino acid sequence: CATYGSNQPQHF.

The chain carries TRBV20-1 and TRBJ1-1, with 7 bases fitting TRBD1. CDR3 size: 14 residues. V lost 6 bases to trimming and J lost 1 base; unmatched junction nucleotides: 8. Germline V CDR1 and CDR2: DFQATT, SNEGSKA (reference sequence). CDR3 residues: CSAPPRGKNTEAFF. Written as DNA, the CDR3 is TGCAGTGCCCCGCCCAGGGGGAAGAACACTGAAGCTTTCTTT.